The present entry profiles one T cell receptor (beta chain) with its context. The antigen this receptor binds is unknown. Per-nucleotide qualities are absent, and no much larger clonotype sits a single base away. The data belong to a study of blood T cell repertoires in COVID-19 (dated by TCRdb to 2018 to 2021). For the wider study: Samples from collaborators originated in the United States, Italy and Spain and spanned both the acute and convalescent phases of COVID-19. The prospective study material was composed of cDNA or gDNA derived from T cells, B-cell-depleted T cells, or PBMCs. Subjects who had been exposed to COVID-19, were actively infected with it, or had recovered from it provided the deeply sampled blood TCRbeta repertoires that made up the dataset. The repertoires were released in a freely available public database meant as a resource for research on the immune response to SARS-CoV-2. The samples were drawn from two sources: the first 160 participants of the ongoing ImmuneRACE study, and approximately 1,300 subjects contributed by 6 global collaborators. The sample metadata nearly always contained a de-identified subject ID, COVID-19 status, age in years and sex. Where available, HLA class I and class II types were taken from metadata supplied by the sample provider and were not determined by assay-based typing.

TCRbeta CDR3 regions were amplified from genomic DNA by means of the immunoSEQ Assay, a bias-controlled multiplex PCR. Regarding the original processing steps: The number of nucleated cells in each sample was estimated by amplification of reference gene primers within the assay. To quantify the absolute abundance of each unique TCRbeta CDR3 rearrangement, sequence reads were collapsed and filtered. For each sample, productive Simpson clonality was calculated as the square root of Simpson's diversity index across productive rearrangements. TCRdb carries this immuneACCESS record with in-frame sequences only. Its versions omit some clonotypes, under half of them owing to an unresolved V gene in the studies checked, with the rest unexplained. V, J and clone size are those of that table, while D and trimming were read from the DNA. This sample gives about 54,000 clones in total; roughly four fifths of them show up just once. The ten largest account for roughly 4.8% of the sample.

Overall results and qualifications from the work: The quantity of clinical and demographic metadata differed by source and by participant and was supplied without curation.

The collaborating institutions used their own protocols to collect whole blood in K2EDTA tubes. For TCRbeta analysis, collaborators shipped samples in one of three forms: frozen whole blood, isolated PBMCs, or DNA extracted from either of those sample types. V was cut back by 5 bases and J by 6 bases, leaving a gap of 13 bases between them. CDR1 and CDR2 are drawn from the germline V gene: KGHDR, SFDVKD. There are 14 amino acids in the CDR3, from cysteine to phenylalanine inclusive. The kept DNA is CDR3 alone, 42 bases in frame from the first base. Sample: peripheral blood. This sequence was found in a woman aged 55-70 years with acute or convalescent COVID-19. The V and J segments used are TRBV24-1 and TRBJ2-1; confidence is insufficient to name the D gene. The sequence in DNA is TGTGCCACCAGTGGACGAGGAACGGGCAATGAGCAGTTCTTC. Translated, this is CATSGRGTGNEQFF.